The 8 T cell receptor beta chains reported below all come from one sample, sequenced in a study of identical twins (dated by TCRdb to 2016 to 2017). To prepare the library, 5' RACE was applied. These reads were obtained on an Illumina HiSeq 2000. TCRdb reworked the public reads: Q25 trimming with fastp, MiXCR clone assembly, productive beta chains retained. Each CDR3 protein gets just one entry, which takes the most common genes and DNA from the rows behind it. Counted in this sample were 400,000 to 550,000 distinct CDR3 sequences; 20% to 25% of them appeared once. About 2.9% of the sample is taken by the ten largest. This sample was shared with a second study, whose subject was T cells expressing NK-cell markers.

The source material was CD4+ T cells sorted from blood. These receptors were collected from a woman younger than 35 in good health.

This clonotype has a handful of counts. V usage is TRBV29-1 and J usage is TRBJ1-2; D ambiguous. Germline loops: CDR1 SQVTM, CDR2 ANQGSEA. The CDR3 contains 14 residues. Trimming cost V 6 bases and J 2 bases, with 16 bases left between them. The CDR3 sequence is CSVLRQAPNYGYTF. The DNA for the CDR3 is TGCAGCGTCCTCCGACAAGCCCCAAACTATGGCTACACCTTC.

The chain combines TRBV6-2 or TRBV6-3 with TRBJ2-1, with D possibly being TRBD2 (6 bases). CDR1 MNHEY and CDR2 SVGEGT come from the germline V gene. This CDR3 comprises 11 residues. The germline V and J ends were trimmed by 7 bases and 10 bases, with 11 bases remaining between them. CDR3 nucleotides: TGTGCCAGCATCTCAGGGAGGGAGCAGTTCTTC. Its translation is CASISGREQFF.

This clonotype was seen a few times. The V gene is TRBV12-3 or TRBV12-4, the J gene TRBJ2-1; D might be TRBD1 (5 bases). The CDR3 length is 13 residues. Between the trimmed V and J ends, which lost 1 base and 10 bases, there was a span of 11 bases. In DNA form, the CDR3 reads TGTGCCAGCAGTTTAGAGCGTGGACACGAGCAGTTCTTC. Translating it yields CASSLERGHEQFF.

V is TRBV7-3 and J is TRBJ2-3; 7 nucleotides agree with TRBD1. Losses at the gene ends were 2 bases for V and 4 bases for J; bases not matched to a gene: 6. This CDR3 contains 15 residues. Germline loops: CDR1 SGHTA, CDR2 FQGTGA. The CDR3 loop reads CASSLGQAGPDTQYF. The CDR3 region has the DNA TGTGCCAGCAGCTTAGGACAGGCTGGGCCAGATACGCAGTATTTT.

Only a few counts were recorded for this clonotype. The chain is built from TRBV5-1 and TRBJ2-5; 9 bases align to TRBD1. CDR1 is SGHRS, CDR2 YFSETQ, per germline. The CDR3 contains 16 residues. V trimming: 4 bases; J trimming: 3 bases; junction bases outside the gene matches: 10. As DNA, the CDR3 is TGCGCCAGCAGCCAGGGGACAGGGAGAAGAGAAGAGACCCAGTACTTC. Translating it yields CASSQGTGRREETQYF. Filled out from reference TRBV5-1 and TRBJ2-5, the complete variable domain reads KAGVTQTPRYLIKTRGQQVTLSCSPISGHRSVSWYQQTPGQGLQFLFEYFSETQRNKGNFPGRFSGRQFSNSRSEMNVSTLELGDSALYLCASSQGTGRREETQYFGPGTRLLVL.

This clonotype was seen only a few times. The chain links TRBV12-3 or TRBV12-4 to TRBJ2-7, with 9 bases fitting TRBD2. Losses at the gene ends were 4 bases for V and 6 bases for J; bases not matched to a gene: 7. The CDR3 has 14 residues. CDR3 DNA sequence: TGTGCCAGCAGTTGGGGAAGCGGGAGGTCCGAGCAGTACTTC. Its translation is CASSWGSGRSEQYF.

The rearrangement links TRBV6-1 to TRBJ2-7, with 8 bases aligning to TRBD1. Germline assignment: CDR1 MNHNS and CDR2 SASEGT. CDR3 length: 16 residues. Trimming at V came to 5 bases and at J to 9 bases, leaving 18 bases not matched to a gene. This CDR3 is CASSMRRTGNPTRQYF. CDR3 in DNA: TGTGCCAGCAGTATGCGACGGACAGGGAACCCTACGAGGCAGTACTTC.

The chain has TRBV20-1 and TRBJ2-1; D might be TRBD2 (6 bases). Trimming stripped 5 bases from V and 3 bases from J, with 17 bases between. CDR3 size: 15 residues. Germline CDR1 DFQATT, CDR2 SNEGSKA (reference sequence). The CDR3 nucleotides read TGCAGTGCTCCGGAGCCGGGACTCCTCTACAATGAGCAGTTCTTC. Translated, it gives CSAPEPGLLYNEQFF.